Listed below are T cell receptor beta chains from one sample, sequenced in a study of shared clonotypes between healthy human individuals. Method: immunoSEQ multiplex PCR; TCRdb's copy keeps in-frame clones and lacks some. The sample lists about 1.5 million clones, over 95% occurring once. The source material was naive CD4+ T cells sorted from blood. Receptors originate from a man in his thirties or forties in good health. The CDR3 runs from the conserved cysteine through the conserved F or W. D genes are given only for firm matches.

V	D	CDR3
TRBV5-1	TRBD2	CASSFIALAGVQETQYF
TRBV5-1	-	CASSYSENTEAFF
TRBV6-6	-	CASKGIASGANVLTF
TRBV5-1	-	CASSLPGLNSGNTIYF
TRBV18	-	CASLAEQFDEQYF
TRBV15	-	CATSRDIDRSNYGYTF
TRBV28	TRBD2	CASSFGLAQETQYF
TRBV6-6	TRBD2	CASSYPRGRSYEQYF
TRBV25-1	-	CASRSDSLRNQPQHF
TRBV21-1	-	CASSVGQGAIQPQHF
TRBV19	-	CASSMELGEQYF
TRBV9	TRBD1	CASSARDGTGGSYEQYF
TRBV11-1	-	CAVPPAGAGDTEAFF
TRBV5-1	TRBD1	CASSLLGPGTGPEQYF
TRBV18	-	CASSPGQLNEQFF
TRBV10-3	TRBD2	CAISSLAGGSTYNEQFF
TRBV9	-	CASSVDGGGYTF
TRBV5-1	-	CASSFPLNNEQFF
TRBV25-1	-	CASSEGVTGNTEAFF
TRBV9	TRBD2	CASSGTSGSVHGTQYF
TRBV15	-	CATSRDYEGKNTEAFF
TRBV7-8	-	CASSSLGPRSSRIIYYEQYF
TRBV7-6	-	CASSQRPGGRASYEQYF
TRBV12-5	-	CASGLVEGRRAEQFF
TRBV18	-	CASSSDNNQPQHF
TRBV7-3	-	CASSPGVGREAFF
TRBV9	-	CASSVSGAYEQYF
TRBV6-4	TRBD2	CASSGLAGVSTQYF
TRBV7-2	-	CASSNPRREQYF
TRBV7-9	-	CASSLSPSRLRDEQYF
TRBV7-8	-	CASSPLDLYGYTF
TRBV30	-	CAGESGFGQPQHF
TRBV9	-	CASGWEPDTQYF
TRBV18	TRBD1	CASSSDRVNQPQHF
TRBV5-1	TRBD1	CASRSDRGRYEQYF
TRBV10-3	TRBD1	CAISAGFRGGTGGHEQYF
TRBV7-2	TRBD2	CASSLTSGTYNEQFF
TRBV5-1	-	CASSTTPPGLTNTGELFF
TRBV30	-	CAWSVVNSPLHF
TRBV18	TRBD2	CASTTSSGYEQYF
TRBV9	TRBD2	CASSVGFSGSAYNEQFF
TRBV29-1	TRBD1	CSAGQDYGYTF
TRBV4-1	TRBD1	CASSPTLRDRGDTQYF
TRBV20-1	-	CSVADTQYF
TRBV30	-	CAWSAPSAGGYTF
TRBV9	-	CASSVGAIGIEQFF
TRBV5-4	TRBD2	CASSPGPSGRTLLNTGELFF
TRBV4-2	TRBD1	CASSQVGQGFQETQYF
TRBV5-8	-	CASSSRSGHLSYEQYF
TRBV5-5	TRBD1	CASSLSGQGSYEQYF
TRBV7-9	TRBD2	CASSFGSREAISTDTQYF
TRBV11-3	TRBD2	CASSLGGGTPNTGELFF
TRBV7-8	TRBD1	CASGTTGIGYEQYF
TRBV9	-	CASSVGQTGANVLTF